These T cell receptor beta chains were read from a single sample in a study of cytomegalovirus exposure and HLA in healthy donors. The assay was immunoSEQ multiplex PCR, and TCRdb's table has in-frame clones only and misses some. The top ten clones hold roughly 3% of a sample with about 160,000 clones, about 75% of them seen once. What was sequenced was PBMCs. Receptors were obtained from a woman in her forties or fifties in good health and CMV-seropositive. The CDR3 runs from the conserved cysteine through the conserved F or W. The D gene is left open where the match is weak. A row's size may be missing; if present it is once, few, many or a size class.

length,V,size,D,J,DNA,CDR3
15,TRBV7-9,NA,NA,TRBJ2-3,TGTGCCAGCAGCTTAAACAGGAGAGGCACAGATACGCAGTATTTT,CASSLNRRGTDTQYF
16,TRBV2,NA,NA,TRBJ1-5,TGTGCCAGCAGTGACGTTTTGTCCAGGGAAGGTCAGCCCCAGCATTTT,CASSDVLSREGQPQHF
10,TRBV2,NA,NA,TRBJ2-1,TGTGCCACCCGGGGGGCTGAGCAGTTCTTC,CATRGAEQFF
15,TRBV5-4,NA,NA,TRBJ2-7,TGTGCCAGCAGCTTGGCGGCGGCAAGCTCCTACGAGCAGTACTTC,CASSLAAASSYEQYF
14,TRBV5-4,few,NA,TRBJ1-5,TGTGCCAGCAGCATTCAGGGGAGCAATCAGCCCCAGCATTTT,CASSIQGSNQPQHF
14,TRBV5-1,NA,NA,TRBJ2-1,TGCGCCAGCAGCTTGGGGACTACGTCCGGTGAGCAGTTCTTC,CASSLGTTSGEQFF
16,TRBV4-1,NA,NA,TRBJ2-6,TGCGCCAGCAGCCCCCTAGTGACTGCTGGGGCCAACGTCCTGACTTTC,CASSPLVTAGANVLTF
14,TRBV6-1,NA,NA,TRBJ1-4,TGTGCCAGCAGGGATACAGGGAGAAATGAAAAACTGTTTTTT,CASRDTGRNEKLFF
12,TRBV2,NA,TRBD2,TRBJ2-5,TGTGCCAGCAGTGACGGGGGGGAGACCCAGTACTTC,CASSDGGETQYF
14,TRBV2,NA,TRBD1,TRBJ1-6,TGTGCCAGCAGTGGGACAGGGGTGGGTTCACCCCTCCACTTT,CASSGTGVGSPLHF
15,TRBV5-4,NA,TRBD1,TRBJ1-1,TGTGCCAGCAGCTCAACTACAGGGGATCACACTGAAGCTTTCTTT,CASSSTTGDHTEAFF
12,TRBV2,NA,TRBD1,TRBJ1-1,TGTGCCAGCAGTGTAAGGGGGCTTGGGGCTTTCTTT,CASSVRGLGAFF
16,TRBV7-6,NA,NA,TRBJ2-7,TGTGCCAGCAGCCCCGGAGGGGCTTCAGGAGGGTACGAGCAGTACTTC,CASSPGGASGGYEQYF